This T cell receptor beta chain was identified during a study of cytomegalovirus exposure and HLA in healthy donors. The primer mix had 60 Vbeta and 13 Jbeta primers. Clones were sequenced by immunoSEQ multiplex PCR, and TCRdb holds only the in-frame ones, with some missing. The ten top clones account for under 8%, within a sample of about 41,000 clones. Per germline, CDR1 SGHDT and CDR2 YYEEEE. V shed 0 bases and J shed 1 base, with 14 bases lying between them. This CDR3 spans 17 amino acids. The sequenced sample consisted of PBMCs. This chain links TRBV5-6 with TRBJ1-3; D is uncertain. This receptor was taken from a man between 25 and 39 years old in good health and CMV-seronegative. The CDR3 reads CASSLGEVRHSGNTIYF. The DNA for the CDR3 is TGTGCCAGCAGCTTGGGGGAGGTCAGGCATTCTGGAAACACCATATATTTT.